The 20 T cell receptor beta chains below come from one sample, sequenced in a study of shared clonotypes between healthy human individuals. The protocol was immunoSEQ multiplex PCR, while the TCRdb copy is restricted to in-frame clones and leaves out a portion. The sample records around 550,000 clones, less than 96% being singletons. The sequenced material came from naive CD4+ T cells sorted from blood. Sample subset: CD45RA+ positively selected. All receptors come from a woman in her thirties in good health.

The chain has TRBV18 and TRBJ2-2; 10 nucleotides match TRBD2. Germline trimming cut 5 bases from V and 6 bases from J; bases unmatched to any gene: 9. The CDR3 runs to 16 residues. Germline V gene sequence: CDR1 KGHSH, CDR2 LQKENI. In DNA, the CDR3 is TGTGCCAGCTCAAACCTAGCGGGAGTTAGTTCCGGGGAGCTGTTTTTT. Translating gives CASSNLAGVSSGELFF.

The chain employs TRBV19 and TRBJ2-5; 7 nucleotides align to TRBD1. The CDR3 length is 16 residues. CDR1 is LNHDA, CDR2 SQIVND, per germline (reference sequence). With V trimmed by 6 bases and J by 1 base, 11 bases remained unmatched. The CDR3 DNA reads as TGTGCCAGTAGCGGCCCGGGACAGTACATCCAAGAGACCCAGTACTTC. Translating gives CASSGPGQYIQETQYF.

The chain recombines TRBV21-1 with TRBJ1-2. TRBV21-1 is a recognized pseudogene. This CDR3 is 16 amino acids long. The CDR3 spells CASSKVRGHPSGGYTF. For the CDR3, the DNA is TGTGCCAGCAGCAAAGTCCGGGGCCACCCCTCTGGAGGCTACACCTTC.

The V call is TRBV5-1, the J call TRBJ2-3; TRBD2 might be the D (6 bases). CDR1 is SGHRS and CDR2 is YFSETQ in the germline V gene. The CDR3 runs to 16 residues. Deletions cut 0 bases from V and 0 bases from J, with 11 bases between. DNA of the CDR3: TGCGCCAGCAGCTTGGTGGGGACTCATAGCACAGATACGCAGTATTTT. Its translation is CASSLVGTHSTDTQYF.

The chain is built from TRBV20-1 and TRBJ2-1; maybe TRBD2 (5 bases). The CDR3 runs to 11 residues. Trimming cost V 6 bases and J 7 bases, with 10 bases left between them. Germline lookup yields CDR1 DFQATT and CDR2 SNEGSKA (reference sequence). In DNA, the CDR3 is TGCAGTGCCCACGGACTGAATGAGCAGTTCTTC. It is translated as CSAHGLNEQFF.

The rearrangement joins TRBV28 to TRBJ2-2; weak D call: TRBD1 (6 bases). V was pared by 4 bases and J by 5 bases, with 14 bases between. Germline V gene sequence: CDR1 MDHEN, CDR2 SYDVKM. The CDR3 sequence is 15 residues long. The CDR3 sequence is CASSSWTDPTGELFF. CDR3 DNA sequence: TGTGCCAGCAGTTCTTGGACAGACCCGACCGGGGAGCTGTTTTTT. Using reference TRBV28 and TRBJ2-2 for the parts outside the CDR3, the full variable domain is DVKVTQSSRYLVKRTGEKVFLECVQDMDHENMFWYRQDPGLGLRLIYFSYDVKMKEKGDIPEGYSVSREKKERFSLILESASTNQTSMYLCASSSWTDPTGELFFGEGSRLTVL.

V is TRBV5-4 and J is TRBJ2-7, with TRBD2 matching over 8 bases. The germline V gene has CDR1 SGHNT and CDR2 YYREEE (reference sequence). CDR3 length equals 18 residues. The V gene end was trimmed by 0 bases and the J gene end by 3 bases; junction bases not matched to a gene: 14. CDR3 region: CASSLGWGASGQDYEQYF. The CDR3 DNA reads TGTGCCAGCAGCTTGGGTTGGGGTGCTAGCGGGCAAGACTACGAGCAGTACTTC. Filled out from reference TRBV5-4 and TRBJ2-7, the complete variable domain reads ETGVTQSPTHLIKTRGQQVTLRCSSQSGHNTVSWYQQALGQGPQFIFQYYREEENGRGNFPPRFSGLQFPNYSSELNVNALELDDSALYLCASSLGWGASGQDYEQYFGPGTRLTVT.

The rearrangement joins TRBV4-1 to TRBJ2-6, with a possible D match to TRBD1 (6 bases). Between the trimmed V and J ends, which lost 4 bases and 0 bases, there was a span of 16 bases. CDR3 length equals 18 residues. Germline CDR1 is MGHRA and CDR2 is YSYEKL. CDR3 DNA: TGCGCCAGCAGCCCCGCTGGGACAAGGACCTCTGGGGCCAACGTCCTGACTTTC. Amino acids: CASSPAGTRTSGANVLTF.

The chain couples TRBV19 to TRBJ2-6; TRBD1 matches at 10 bases. V lost 6 bases and J lost 4; bases outside the gene matches: 6. The germline V gene encodes CDR1 LNHDA and CDR2 SQIVND (reference sequence). There are 16 residues in the CDR3. The CDR3 region has the DNA TGTGCCAGTAGCAGACAGGGGGCGGCCGGGGCCAACGTCCTGACTTTC. This codes for CASSRQGAAGANVLTF.

This clone has just one count. V gene TRBV18 combines with J gene TRBJ1-3, with D hard to call. The germline V gene has CDR1 KGHSH and CDR2 LQKENI. The CDR3 sequence is 17 residues long. Deletions cut 1 base from V and 8 bases from J, with 21 bases between. CDR3 nucleotide sequence: TGTGCCAGCTCACCACAATTTAGTGGGAGCGGAGTGGACACCATATATTTT. Encoded protein: CASSPQFSGSGVDTIYF.

J is TRBJ2-7 and V is TRBV5-8, with D unclear. Trimming pared 2 bases from V and 5 bases from J, leaving 8 bases between. Germline CDR1 is SGHTS and CDR2 is YDEGEE. The CDR3 has 12 amino acids. CDR3 DNA sequence: TGTGCCAGCAGCTTTGTTTTACACGAGCAGTACTTC. This translates into CASSFVLHEQYF.

A single count supports this clone. V usage is TRBV28 and J usage is TRBJ2-7; 9 bases map to TRBD1. The J segment lost 1 base and the V segment lost 6 bases, leaving 16 bases of the junction unmatched. Per germline, CDR1 MDHEN and CDR2 SYDVKM. CDR3 length: 18 residues. CDR3 in amino acids: CASRKTGGIIDGSYEQYF. The CDR3 DNA reads as TGTGCCAGCAGAAAGACAGGGGGAATTATAGACGGGTCCTACGAGCAGTACTTC.

V is TRBV6-5 and J is TRBJ2-7, with D possibly being TRBD1 (5 bases). Germline CDR1 is MNHEY and CDR2 is SVGAGI. V gave up 4 bases and J gave up 6 bases, with 13 bases separating them. The CDR3 runs to 13 residues. The CDR3 spells CASSWVRDREQYF. Written as DNA, the CDR3 is TGTGCCAGCAGTTGGGTCAGGGATCGCGAGCAGTACTTC.

V is TRBV10-3 and J is TRBJ2-7; unclear D gene. The CDR3 consists of 13 residues. Germline assignment: CDR1 ENHRY and CDR2 SYGVKD. The V end was cut by 0 bases, the J end by 4 bases, with 7 bases between. CDR3 sequence (DNA): TGTGCCATCAGTGAGTCGATGCGGTACGAGCAGTACTTC. It is translated as CAISESMRYEQYF.

On this clone itself: Other DNA variants within this sample encode the same CDR3. The gene calls are TRBV28 and TRBJ1-4; D remains ambiguous. The length of the CDR3 is 10 residues. V lost 4 bases to trimming and J lost 7 bases, with 1 base between them. Looked up from germline, CDR1 is MDHEN and CDR2 is SYDVKM. The CDR3: CASSSEKLFF. The DNA for the CDR3 is TGTGCCAGCAGTTCTGAAAAACTGTTTTTT.

This clone was observed a handful of times. The J gene is TRBJ1-5, the V gene TRBV7-2, with no clear D. CDR1 and CDR2 from the germline V gene are SGHTA and FQGNSA. Trimming left V 1 base short and J 4 bases short, with 5 bases between. This CDR3 spans 13 amino acids. CDR3 in DNA: TGTGCCAGCAGCTTAGGTTGGAATCAGCCCCAGCATTTT. Its translation: CASSLGWNQPQHF.

This sequence joins TRBV4-1 and TRBJ2-5; D ambiguous. The end of the DNA fits TRBJ2-7 better, so the J call may be wrong. The V gene's germline CDR1 is MGHRA and CDR2 YSYEKL. The CDR3 has 13 residues. CDR3 amino acids: CASSQEPAHEQYF. In nucleotides, the CDR3 is TGCGCCAGCAGCCAAGAGCCCGCCCACGAGCAGTACTTC.

The chain joins TRBV7-2 to TRBJ2-1; perhaps TRBD2 as D (7 bases). Germline V gives CDR1 SGHTA, CDR2 FQGNSA. This CDR3 region has 17 residues. V shed 3 bases and J shed 3 bases, with 18 bases lying between them. The CDR3 region is CASSFGGPKKDYNEQFF. CDR3 DNA: TGTGCCAGCAGCTTCGGGGGGCCAAAGAAAGACTACAATGAGCAGTTCTTC.

The J gene is TRBJ2-1, the V gene TRBV19; 11 positions match TRBD2. V lost 1 base and J lost 3; bases outside the gene matches: 11. Germline CDR1 is LNHDA and CDR2 is SQIVND (reference sequence). This CDR3 has 19 amino acids. CDR3 amino acids: CASSIVGLAAGEVYNEQFF. DNA for the CDR3: TGTGCCAGTAGTATAGTGGGACTAGCGGCGGGTGAGGTCTACAATGAGCAGTTCTTC.

This clone was observed a single time. The V gene is TRBV7-7, the J gene TRBJ2-3, with 8 nucleotides matching TRBD1. The ends lost 5 bases at V and 0 bases at J; junction bases unmatched: 1. Germline V gene data show CDR1 as SSHAT and CDR2 as FNYEAQ (reference sequence). There are 14 residues in the CDR3. The CDR3 sequence is CASSQGASTDTQYF. CDR3 nucleotide sequence: TGTGCCAGCAGCCAGGGGGCTAGCACAGATACGCAGTATTTT.